The 10 T cell receptor beta chains below all came from one sample that was sequenced in a study of blood T cell repertoires in COVID-19. TCRdb keeps only in-frame clones here, not all; method: immunoSEQ multiplex PCR. The table shows 250,000 to 300,000 clones, with roughly nine tenths occurring only once. Sequenced input: peripheral blood. These receptors were collected from a woman aged 25 to 39 with COVID-19, enrolled during active disease.

To note about this clone: This CDR3 is also generated by other DNA sequences in the sample. This chain uses TRBV2 with TRBJ1-1; D gene ambiguous. The CDR3 spans 11 residues. Germline V gene data show CDR1 as SNHLY and CDR2 as FYNNEI. V was shortened by 7 bases and J by 0 bases, with 3 bases between the two germline ends. The DNA for the CDR3 is TGTGCCAGCACTCTGAACACTGAAGCTTTCTTT. It yields the protein CASTLNTEAFF.

The rearrangement links TRBV7-2 to TRBJ2-2, with 7 bases identical to TRBD2. The ends lost 6 bases at V and 4 bases at J; junction bases unmatched: 8. From germline, CDR1 is SGHTA and CDR2 FQGNSA. The CDR3 length is 15 residues. DNA for the CDR3: TGTGCCAGCAGTCCACCAGGGAGGGGCACCGGGGAGCTGTTTTTT. Amino acids: CASSPPGRGTGELFF.

The rearrangement links TRBV29-1 to TRBJ2-7; 11 nucleotides align to TRBD1. The ends lost 4 bases at V and 6 bases at J; junction bases unmatched: 8. This CDR3 spans 14 amino acids. CDR1 and CDR2 from the germline V gene are SQVTM and ANQGSEA. The CDR3 loop is CSVVGVGTGGEQYF. The CDR3 region has the DNA TGCAGCGTTGTAGGAGTGGGGACAGGGGGCGAGCAGTACTTC.

This chain connects TRBV7-9 to TRBJ2-3; 8 bases agree with TRBD1. This CDR3 contains 18 residues. V lost 5 bases, J lost 2 bases, and 15 bases stayed unmatched. In germline, CDR1 is SEHNR, CDR2 FQNEAQ (reference sequence). The CDR3 sequence is CASSAGQGGLSPTDTQYF. CDR3 in DNA: TGTGCCAGCAGCGCCGGACAGGGTGGGCTTTCCCCCACAGATACGCAGTATTTT. The full variable domain, rest sourced from reference TRBV7-9 and TRBJ2-3, is DTGVSQNPRHKITKRGQNVTFRCDPISEHNRLYWYRQTLGQGPEFLTYFQNEAQLEKSRLLSDRFSAERPKGSFSTLEIQRTEQGDSAMYLCASSAGQGGLSPTDTQYFGPGTRLTVL.

The chain uses TRBV30 and TRBJ1-2; no firm D call. The CDR3 runs to 12 residues. V lost 5 bases and J 6 bases, leaving 13 bases between the germline ends. CDR1 is GTSNPN and CDR2 is SVGIG in the germline V gene (reference sequence). The CDR3 bases are TGTGCCTGGGGTGGTATGAGAGATGGCTACACCTTC. The encoded protein is CAWGGMRDGYTF.

This sequence joins TRBV28 and TRBJ1-6; TRBD1 matches 8 bases. There are 15 residues in the CDR3. In germline, CDR1 is MDHEN, CDR2 SYDVKM. The junction had 3 bases not matched to a gene; V was cut back by 1 base and J by 7 bases. The CDR3 region is CASSLLQGVNSPLHF. The DNA for the CDR3 is TGTGCCAGCAGTTTATTACAGGGGGTGAATTCACCCCTCCACTTT.

V is TRBV30 and J is TRBJ1-3; the D is unclear. The CDR3 extends over 14 amino acids. The ends were cut back, 0 bases at V and 0 bases at J, with 6 bases in the middle. Germline values: CDR1 GTSNPN, CDR2 SVGIG (reference sequence). The CDR3 is CAWSVLNSGNTIYF. The CDR3 DNA sequence: TGTGCCTGGAGTGTCCTAAACTCTGGAAACACCATATATTTT.

V is TRBV10-3 and J is TRBJ1-1; 8 bases match TRBD1. Germline CDR1 reads ENHRY; CDR2 reads SYGVKD. The CDR3 has 16 residues. The J segment lost 6 bases and the V segment lost 10 bases, leaving 19 bases of the junction unmatched. The CDR3 here is CATRGTGSPLAAEAFF. CDR3 coding DNA: TGTGCCACCAGAGGGACAGGTTCCCCCCTAGCCGCTGAAGCTTTCTTT.

The J gene is TRBJ2-3, the V gene TRBV11-2, with 8 bases matching TRBD2. The trim removed 2 bases at V and 2 bases at J, leaving 6 bases unmatched. CDR3 length equals 16 residues. CDR1 and CDR2 from the germline V gene are SGHAT and FQNNGV. The CDR3 nucleotides are TGTGCCAGCAGCTTATTAGCGGGATTCAACACAGATACGCAGTATTTT. Protein: CASSLLAGFNTDTQYF.

V is TRBV27 and J is TRBJ2-1; tentatively, D is TRBD2 (6 bases). The ends were cut back, 5 bases at V and 2 bases at J, with 22 bases in the middle. CDR1 and CDR2 (germline): MNHEY, SMNVEV (reference sequence). The CDR3 is 18 residues long. CDR3: CASSPPRLGGNPYNEQFF. CDR3 DNA sequence: TGTGCCAGCAGTCCTCCCCGACTTGGAGGGAACCCCTACAATGAGCAGTTCTTC.